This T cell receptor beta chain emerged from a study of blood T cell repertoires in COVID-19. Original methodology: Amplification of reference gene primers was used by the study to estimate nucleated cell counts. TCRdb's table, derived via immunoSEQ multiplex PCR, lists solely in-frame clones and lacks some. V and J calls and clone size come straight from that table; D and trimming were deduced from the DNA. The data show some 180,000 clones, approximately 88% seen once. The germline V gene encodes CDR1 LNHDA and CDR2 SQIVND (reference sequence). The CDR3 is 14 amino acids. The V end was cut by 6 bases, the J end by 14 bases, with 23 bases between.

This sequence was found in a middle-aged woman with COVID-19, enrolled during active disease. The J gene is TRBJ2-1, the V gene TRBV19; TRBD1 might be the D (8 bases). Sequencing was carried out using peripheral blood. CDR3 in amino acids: CASSLPRLQGGKFF. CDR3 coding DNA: TGTGCCAGTAGCCTACCGAGACTACAGGGGGGGAAGTTCTTC.